The 11 T cell receptor beta chains given below trace back to one sample, sequenced in a study of beta chain features in type 1 diabetes. Study-level results: All four CD4+ subsets from Type 1 diabetes patients carried moderately but significantly shorter TCRB CDR3s.

Since all of the isolated RNA was reverse transcribed, expressed TCRB transcripts were what got sequenced. Clones were read by immunoSEQ multiplex PCR, and TCRdb kept only the in-frame ones, dropping some. The sample holds fewer than 450,000 clones, about 13% seen once. These receptors are not linked to any known antigen. The sample consisted of naive CD4+ T cells from blood. The receptors originated from a woman younger than 35 with type 1 diabetes.

This sequence joins TRBV29-1 and TRBJ2-3; 11 nucleotides match TRBD1. The CDR3 contains 13 residues. CDR1 is SQVTM and CDR2 is ANQGSEA in the germline V gene. V trimming: 6 bases; J trimming: 4 bases; junction bases outside the gene matches: 3. CDR3 nucleotides: TGCAGCGTCGGACAGGGGGCCGCAGATACGCAGTATTTT. This encodes CSVGQGAADTQYF.

This clone was counted a few times. J is TRBJ2-5 and V is TRBV28, with D tentatively TRBD1 (7 bases). The V end was cut by 3 bases, the J end by 4 bases, with 12 bases between. The CDR3 has 14 residues. The germline V gene encodes CDR1 MDHEN and CDR2 SYDVKM. The CDR3 loop reads CASSLSGGRETQYF. The CDR3 nucleotides read TGTGCCAGCAGTTTGTCAGGGGGGCGAGAGACCCAGTACTTC.

This sequence joins TRBV28 and TRBJ2-3, with 8 bases lining up with TRBD2. Per the germline V gene, CDR1 is MDHEN and CDR2 is SYDVKM. The CDR3 has 22 amino acids. V was pared by 2 bases and J by 9 bases, with 31 bases of the junction left unmatched. CDR3 sequence (DNA): TGTGCCAGCAGTTTAGGGGCCCTACTAGCGGAGAAGGCGGATTGGATGACGGAGACGCAGTATTTT. Protein product: CASSLGALLAEKADWMTETQYF.

The chain employs TRBV5-1 and TRBJ2-2, with a weak D call TRBD2 (5 bases). CDR3 length equals 15 residues. V shed 5 bases and J shed 0 bases, with 11 bases lying between them. Germline V gene lookup returns CDR1 SGHRS and CDR2 YFSETQ. CDR3 sequence reads: CASSVGVANTGELFF. The CDR3 DNA reads as TGCGCCAGCAGTGTCGGGGTCGCGAACACCGGGGAGCTGTTTTTT. The full variable domain, completed using reference TRBV5-1 and TRBJ2-2, is KAGVTQTPRYLIKTRGQQVTLSCSPISGHRSVSWYQQTPGQGLQFLFEYFSETQRNKGNFPGRFSGRQFSNSRSEMNVSTLELGDSALYLCASSVGVANTGELFFGEGSRLTVL.

The chain combines TRBV7-6 with TRBJ2-5, with 8 bases matching TRBD2. Germline V gives CDR1 SGHVS, CDR2 FNYEAQ. J lost 2 bases, V lost 1 base, and 3 bases had no gene match. The CDR3 is 15 residues long. The CDR3 DNA reads TGTGCCAGCAGCTTAGGAACTAGCGGACAAGAGACCCAGTACTTC. Encoded protein: CASSLGTSGQETQYF. The whole variable domain, remainder taken from reference TRBV7-6 and TRBJ2-5, is GAGVSQSPRYKVTKRGQDVALRCDPISGHVSLYWYRQALGQGPEFLTYFNYEAQQDKSGLPNDRFSAERPEGSISTLTIQRTEQRDSAMYRCASSLGTSGQETQYFGPGTRLLVL.

This clone was found a few times. This chain joins TRBV5-1 and TRBJ2-1; TRBD2 matches 8 bases. The J segment lost 5 bases and the V segment lost 0 bases, leaving 7 bases of the junction unmatched. The germline V gene encodes CDR1 SGHRS and CDR2 YFSETQ. The CDR3 has 16 amino acids. The CDR3 DNA sequence: TGCGCCAGCAGCTTGGCCGCACTAGCGGACAACAATGAGCAGTTCTTC. Amino acid sequence: CASSLAALADNNEQFF.

This clone was seen only a few times. The chain uses TRBV2 and TRBJ1-1; tentative D call: TRBD1 (6 bases). CDR1 is SNHLY, CDR2 FYNNEI, per germline. The V gene lost 5 bases and the J gene lost 4 bases, with 14 bases spanning the gap. This CDR3 is built from 14 residues. The CDR3 DNA reads TGTGCCAGCAGTCAATCTTCAGGGGCCACTGAAGCTTTCTTT. This codes for CASSQSSGATEAFF.

The chain couples TRBV7-9 to TRBJ2-3, with 11 positions matching TRBD2. The CDR3 consists of 16 residues. Per the germline V gene, CDR1 is SEHNR and CDR2 is FQNEAQ (reference sequence). The J segment lost 4 bases and the V segment lost 6 bases, leaving 9 bases of the junction unmatched. The CDR3 coding sequence is TGTGCCAGCAGTTATAGCGGGAGGGCCATTGCAGATACGCAGTATTTT. This sequence encodes CASSYSGRAIADTQYF.

The chain uses TRBV9 and TRBJ2-1, with 9 bases matching TRBD2. The germline V gene encodes CDR1 SGDLS and CDR2 YYNGEE. The CDR3 runs 16 residues. V shed 4 bases and J 6 bases; nucleotides not matched to a gene: 11. The CDR3 here is CASSPRPGLAVNEQFF. The CDR3 bases are TGTGCCAGCAGCCCGAGGCCGGGACTAGCCGTCAATGAGCAGTTCTTC.

This clone has just a few counts. This sequence joins TRBV2 and TRBJ2-7; D is perhaps TRBD2 (5 bases). Trimming stripped 4 bases from V and 3 bases from J, with 13 bases between. This CDR3 is 14 amino acids long. Per the germline V gene, CDR1 is SNHLY and CDR2 is FYNNEI. The CDR3 protein is CASSGALGSYEQYF. The CDR3 coding sequence is TGTGCCAGCAGTGGCGCCCTGGGGAGCTACGAGCAGTACTTC.

V is TRBV28 and J is TRBJ2-3, with TRBD2 identical over 7 bases. V dropped 6 bases and J dropped 0; count of bases not matched to a gene: 9. CDR1 and CDR2 from the germline V gene are MDHEN and SYDVKM. This CDR3 contains 16 residues. The CDR3 reads CASSRGDSGSTDTQYF. CDR3 bases: TGTGCCAGCAGCCGGGGGGATAGCGGTAGCACAGATACGCAGTATTTT.